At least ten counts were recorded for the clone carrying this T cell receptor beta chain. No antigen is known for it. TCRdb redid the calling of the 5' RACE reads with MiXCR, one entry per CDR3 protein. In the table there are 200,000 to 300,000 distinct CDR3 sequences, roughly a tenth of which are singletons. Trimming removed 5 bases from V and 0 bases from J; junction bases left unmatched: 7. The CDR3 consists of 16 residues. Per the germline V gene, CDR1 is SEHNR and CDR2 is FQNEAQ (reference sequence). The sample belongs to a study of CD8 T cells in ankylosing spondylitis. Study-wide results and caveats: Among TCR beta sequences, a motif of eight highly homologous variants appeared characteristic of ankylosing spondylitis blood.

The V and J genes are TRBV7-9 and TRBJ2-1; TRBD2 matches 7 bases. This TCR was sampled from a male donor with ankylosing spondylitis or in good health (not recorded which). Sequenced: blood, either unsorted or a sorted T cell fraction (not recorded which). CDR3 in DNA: TGTGCCAGCAGCCCCAGCGGCGGGAGCTCCTACAATGAGCAGTTCTTC. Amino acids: CASSPSGGSSYNEQFF.